At least ten counts were recorded for the clone carrying this TCR beta chain. This sample stems from a study of regulatory T cells in long-lasting Graves disease. Through Arm-PCR of CDR3 regions and iRepertoire HTBI primers, TCR beta libraries were built. Each CDR3 protein gets one entry after TCRdb re-called the multiplex PCR reads with MiXCR. This sample has 600,000 to 650,000 distinct CDR3 sequences, with less than 20% found just once. The CDR3 loop spans 17 amino acids. Trimming left V 6 bases short and J 7 bases short, with 25 bases between. Germline CDR1 MDHEN, CDR2 SYDVKM. Time point of the sample: newly diagnosed GD, antithyroid drugs for less than 3 months. PBMC-derived RNA was used for the TCR library. The guidelines of the American Thyroid Association were the basis for diagnosing Graves' disease. The same data also contributed to another study, on T cells in Graves' hyperthyroidism and ophthalmopathy. That study adds: Each patient was aged 18 to 65 and had newly diagnosed hyperthyroidism of under 2 months' duration. The TCR CDR3 first-round RT-PCR relied on the HTBI primer set. Most thyroid clonotypes expanded above 0.001 appeared in blood too.

This specimen consisted of peripheral blood mononuclear cells (PBMCs), obtained at new diagnosis, from a patient treated with antithyroid drugs. The chain links TRBV28 to TRBJ2-1; TRBD1 is a possible D gene (6 bases). The source is a woman aged 30 to 39 with Graves disease. CDR3 bases: TGTGCCAGCAGCCCACCCCTGGGGGCTAGCCGACCGAATGAGCAGTTCTTC. This translates into CASSPPLGASRPNEQFF.